This T cell receptor beta chain came from a study of T cell changes during pregnancy in multiple sclerosis. Between the trimmed V and J ends, which lost 1 base and 0 bases, there was a span of 9 bases. Germline values: CDR1 SEHNR, CDR2 FQNEAQ (reference sequence). The CDR3 is 15 amino acids. Some clones are missing from TCRdb's copy, which holds only in-frame ones; the method was immunoSEQ multiplex PCR. The sample lists around 64,000 clones; 92% were seen once. The sequence was collected from a female donor with multiple sclerosis, enrolled in a pregnancy study. The sample here was CD4+ T cells from peripheral blood mononuclear cells, taken after pregnancy. The V gene is TRBV7-9, the J gene TRBJ1-2; D unclear. The CDR3 reads CASSLVGDANYGYTF. The CDR3 region has the DNA TGTGCCAGCAGCTTAGTCGGAGACGCTAACTATGGCTACACCTTC.